These 30 T cell receptor beta chains share one sample of origin, sequenced in a study of blood T cell repertoires in COVID-19. Repertoires were generated with immunoSEQ multiplex PCR, while TCRdb's copy carries only in-frame clones and drops some. The sample has about 210,000 clones, around 89% seen once; the top ten hold about 4.8%. Sequencing used peripheral blood. The receptors stem from a woman in her 40s with acute or convalescent COVID-19.

The chain uses TRBV29-1 and TRBJ1-2; no clear D gene. Trimming removed 3 bases from V and 2 bases from J, with 4 bases in between. The CDR3 has 11 residues. Germline V gene lookup returns CDR1 SQVTM and CDR2 ANQGSEA. CDR3 nucleotide sequence: TGCAGCGTTGAGAGGAACTATGGCTACACCTTC. Translating it yields CSVERNYGYTF.

The gene calls are TRBV7-3 and TRBJ2-2; the match to TRBD1 covers 7 bases. Germline V gene sequence: CDR1 SGHTA, CDR2 FQGTGA. This CDR3 is built from 17 residues. V lost 6 bases, J lost 3 bases, and 13 bases stayed unmatched. The DNA for the CDR3 is TGTGCCAGCAGAACGACAGGGTTCCCGCAGGACACCGGGGAGCTGTTTTTT. Translating it yields CASRTTGFPQDTGELFF.

The V call is TRBV5-1, the J call TRBJ1-4; 10 bases are shared with TRBD1. The trim removed 4 bases at V and 7 bases at J, leaving 16 bases unmatched. The CDR3 sequence is 18 residues long. Germline V gives CDR1 SGHRS, CDR2 YFSETQ. CDR3: CASSRTGQGLSIGEKLFF. The CDR3, as DNA: TGCGCCAGCAGCCGCACGGGACAGGGGCTCTCAATTGGTGAAAAACTGTTTTTT.

The rearrangement joins TRBV9 to TRBJ1-1, with D possibly TRBD1 on 5 matching bases. This CDR3 is built from 16 residues. V lost 0 bases and J 0 bases, leaving 12 bases between the germline ends. In germline, CDR1 is SGDLS, CDR2 YYNGEE. The CDR3 coding sequence is TGTGCCAGCAGCGTAGTGGGGGGAGGGATGAACACTGAAGCTTTCTTT. This gives the protein CASSVVGGGMNTEAFF.

J is TRBJ1-2 and V is TRBV10-3, with D possibly matching TRBD1 (5 bases). Trimming took off 11 bases at V and 5 bases at J, with 15 bases between the two ends. Germline V gene data show CDR1 as ENHRY and CDR2 as SYGVKD. This CDR3 has 12 residues. CDR3 residues: CASMGQGYGYTF. The DNA for the CDR3 is TGTGCCTCCATGGGGCAGGGATATGGCTACACCTTC.

The chain combines TRBV7-9 with TRBJ1-6; D is unclear. This CDR3 region has 15 residues. V lost 2 bases to trimming and J lost 7 bases, with 12 bases between them. In germline, CDR1 is SEHNR, CDR2 FQNEAQ (reference sequence). In DNA, the CDR3 is TGTGCCAGCAGCTTAATCGCTCCGAGCAATTCACCCCTCCACTTT. Protein: CASSLIAPSNSPLHF.

V gene TRBV5-1 combines with J gene TRBJ1-1, with 9 bases fitting TRBD1. The CDR3 is made up of 17 amino acids. Germline lookup yields CDR1 SGHRS and CDR2 YFSETQ. V lost 2 bases, J lost 4 bases, and 12 bases stayed unmatched. This CDR3 reads CASSLAWGQGLATEAFF. CDR3 DNA sequence: TGCGCCAGCAGCTTAGCTTGGGGACAGGGATTGGCCACTGAAGCTTTCTTT.

V is TRBV10-2 and J is TRBJ1-1; possible D gene TRBD1, 5 bases. Germline assignment: CDR1 WSHSY and CDR2 SAAADI. V was cut by 6 bases and J by 6 bases, with 17 bases left in between. There are 14 residues in the CDR3. CDR3 nucleotide sequence: TGCGCCAGCAGCGGACAAGGGGCAGCTGCTGAAGCTTTCTTT. Translation gives CASSGQGAAAEAFF.

The chain uses TRBV19 and TRBJ1-2; possible D gene TRBD1, 5 bases. In germline, CDR1 is LNHDA, CDR2 SQIVND (reference sequence). CDR3 length: 12 residues. V shed 5 bases and J shed 5 bases, with 9 bases lying between them. The CDR3 loop is CASSGGIYGYTF. The CDR3 region has the DNA TGTGCCAGTAGTGGGGGGATTTATGGCTACACCTTC.

The chain employs TRBV4-2 and TRBJ1-6; no clear D gene. This CDR3 has 15 amino acids. Trimming stripped 0 bases from V and 10 bases from J, with 13 bases between. The germline V gene has CDR1 LGHNA and CDR2 YNFKEQ. The CDR3 sequence is CASSQDPGYGSPLHF. Written as DNA, the CDR3 is TGTGCCAGCAGCCAAGATCCGGGATATGGGTCACCCCTCCACTTT.

This chain uses TRBV5-1 with TRBJ2-2; possible D gene TRBD2, 7 bases. Germline-derived CDR1 and CDR2 are SGHRS and YFSETQ. Trimming took 0 bases from V and 5 from J, leaving 11 bases between them. The CDR3 sequence is 15 residues long. The CDR3 DNA reads TGCGCCAGCAGCTTGGGAGGGGGGGCGACCGGGGAGCTGTTTTTT. Encoded protein: CASSLGGGATGELFF.

V is TRBV2 and J is TRBJ2-5, with 10 bases fitting TRBD1. The CDR3 sequence is 14 residues long. The germline V gene encodes CDR1 SNHLY and CDR2 FYNNEI. The V segment lost 6 bases and the J segment 2 bases; nucleotides outside the gene matches: 3. In DNA form, the CDR3 reads TGTGCCAGCAGGCTGGACAGGGGGCAAGAGACCCAGTACTTC. This translates into CASRLDRGQETQYF.

The chain has TRBV14 and TRBJ2-5; D is unclear. Germline assignment: CDR1 SGHDN and CDR2 FVKESK. The CDR3 length is 15 residues. V was pared by 5 bases and J by 5 bases, with 18 bases between. CDR3 in amino acids: CASSSGLIKTETQYF. The CDR3 coding sequence is TGTGCCAGCAGCTCGGGTCTAATCAAAACGGAGACCCAGTACTTC.

This chain connects TRBV30 to TRBJ1-1, with no clear D. Germline CDR1 and CDR2: GTSNPN and SVGIG (reference sequence). The length of the CDR3 is 13 residues. The V end lost 2 bases, the J end lost 8 bases, and 15 bases lay between the germline ends. The CDR3: CAWSSLRDGEAFF. As DNA, the CDR3 is TGTGCCTGGAGTTCTCTGAGGGATGGGGAAGCTTTCTTT.

The genes are TRBV7-9 and TRBJ1-3, with TRBD1 identical over 11 bases. Germline loops: CDR1 SEHNR, CDR2 FQNEAQ (reference sequence). Germline trimming cut 4 bases from V and 8 bases from J; bases unmatched to any gene: 7. This CDR3 comprises 15 residues. This CDR3 reads CASSWGQGEFDTIYF. As DNA, the CDR3 is TGTGCCAGCAGCTGGGGACAGGGGGAATTTGACACCATATATTTT.

The CDR3 loop reads CASSQDPPSGMNNEQFF. The CDR3, as DNA: TGCGCCAGCAGCCAAGATCCCCCTAGCGGCATGAACAATGAGCAGTTCTTC. The chain recombines TRBV4-1 with TRBJ2-1, with 7 bases that match TRBD2. The CDR3 length is 17 residues. Germline CDR1 and CDR2: MGHRA and YSYEKL. The ends lost 0 bases at V and 5 bases at J; junction bases unmatched: 10.

The V gene is TRBV19, the J gene TRBJ2-5, with 7 positions matching TRBD1. J was trimmed by 5 bases and V by 6 bases; bases with no gene match: 15. The CDR3 covers 16 residues. Germline lookup yields CDR1 LNHDA and CDR2 SQIVND (reference sequence). The CDR3 sequence is CASSRTRDSQVETQYF. As DNA, the CDR3 is TGTGCCAGTAGCAGAACAAGGGACAGCCAGGTGGAGACCCAGTACTTC. Variable domain in full (rest from reference TRBV19 and TRBJ2-5): DGGITQSPKYLFRKEGQNVTLSCEQNLNHDAMYWYRQDPGQGLRLIYYSQIVNDFQKGDIAEGYSVSREKKESFPLTVTSAQKNPTAFYLCASSRTRDSQVETQYFGPGTRLLVL.

The genes are TRBV7-6 and TRBJ2-5, with 9 bases fitting TRBD1. This CDR3 is 18 amino acids long. Germline V gene data show CDR1 as SGHVS and CDR2 as FNYEAQ. Unmatched junction bases numbered 16, after V lost 2 bases and J lost 6 bases. The CDR3 DNA sequence: TGTGCCAGCAGCTTACCCCCGGGACAGGGAGGTTGGGGAAAGACCCAGTACTTC. Residues: CASSLPPGQGGWGKTQYF.

The gene calls are TRBV29-1 and TRBJ2-2; weak D call: TRBD1 (5 bases). The CDR3 loop spans 13 amino acids. The germline V and J ends were trimmed by 5 bases and 4 bases, with 11 bases remaining between them. Germline V lookup: CDR1 SQVTM, CDR2 ANQGSEA. Here the CDR3 reads CSVQGHTTGELFF. CDR3 DNA: TGCAGCGTTCAGGGCCATACCACCGGGGAGCTGTTTTTT.

This rearrangement joins TRBV11-2 to TRBJ1-5; weak D call: TRBD1 (5 bases). CDR1 is SGHAT and CDR2 is FQNNGV in the germline V gene. The V and J ends lost 5 bases and 0 bases respectively, with 8 bases between them. This CDR3 spans 14 amino acids. CDR3 sequence (DNA): TGTGCCAGCAGCCAGGGATATAGCAATCAGCCCCAGCATTTT. This translates into CASSQGYSNQPQHF.

This sequence joins TRBV18 and TRBJ2-5; maybe TRBD1 (6 bases). The CDR3 runs to 14 residues. V was cut by 3 bases and J by 1 base, with 9 bases left in between. Germline CDR1 reads KGHSH; CDR2 reads LQKENI. This CDR3 reads CASSPYRAQETQYF. The DNA of the CDR3 is TGTGCCAGCTCACCGTACAGGGCCCAAGAGACCCAGTACTTC.

The CDR3 coding sequence is TGTGCCAGCAGTGAAAGCGGGGGGGGCTATAGAAATGAGCAGTTCTTC. Protein sequence: CASSESGGGYRNEQFF. The chain couples TRBV6-1 to TRBJ2-1; 10 bases fit TRBD2. The CDR3 is made up of 16 amino acids. V lost 2 bases, J lost 7 bases, and 8 bases stayed unmatched. In germline, CDR1 is MNHNS, CDR2 SASEGT.

As DNA, the CDR3 is TGTGCCAGCAGTTACGGGGATCAGGGCCTCGGGGAGCTGTTTTTT. Its translation: CASSYGDQGLGELFF. The chain carries TRBV6-5 and TRBJ2-2; D is possibly TRBD1 (5 bases). With 2 bases removed from V and 7 bases from J, the gap between germline ends came to 14 bases. Germline CDR1 reads MNHEY; CDR2 reads SVGAGI. The CDR3 is 15 residues long.

This chain joins TRBV19 and TRBJ1-1, with D perhaps matching TRBD1 (5 bases). The CDR3 runs to 15 residues. Trimming stripped 3 bases from V and 1 base from J, with 12 bases between. Per germline, CDR1 LNHDA and CDR2 SQIVND (reference sequence). The CDR3, as DNA: TGTGCCAGTAGTATCCTGGGGCAGGCGAACACTGAAGCTTTCTTT. Its protein product is CASSILGQANTEAFF. Filled out from reference TRBV19 and TRBJ1-1, the complete variable domain reads DGGITQSPKYLFRKEGQNVTLSCEQNLNHDAMYWYRQDPGQGLRLIYYSQIVNDFQKGDIAEGYSVSREKKESFPLTVTSAQKNPTAFYLCASSILGQANTEAFFGQGTRLTVV.

This chain uses TRBV4-1 with TRBJ1-6, with 7 bases fitting TRBD1. Germline assignment: CDR1 MGHRA and CDR2 YSYEKL. This CDR3 has 15 residues. V was pared by 4 bases and J by 7 bases, with 7 bases of the junction left unmatched. CDR3 loop: CASSRLPGGNSPLHF. The CDR3 nucleotides read TGCGCCAGCAGCCGCCTCCCAGGGGGGAATTCACCCCTCCACTTT.

This clone has only a few counts. J is TRBJ1-1 and V is TRBV3-1 (or the pseudogene TRBV3-2); unclear D gene. Trimming removed 3 bases at V and 1 base at J, with 9 bases between. The CDR3 runs 14 residues. Germline assignment: CDR1 LGHDT and CDR2 YNNKEL (reference sequence). The CDR3 bases are TGTGCCAGCAGCCACGCAGGAGGGAACACTGAAGCTTTCTTT. This sequence encodes CASSHAGGNTEAFF.

The CDR3 DNA is TGTGCCAGTAGCCCCACGACAGGGGGCGCGGATTGCGGTCAGCCCCAGCATTTT. It encodes CASSPTTGGADCGQPQHF. The rearrangement links TRBV19 to TRBJ1-5; 10 bases fit TRBD1. Germline V gene sequence: CDR1 LNHDA, CDR2 SQIVND (reference sequence). This CDR3 has 18 residues. V shed 6 bases, J shed 6 bases, and the junction held 17 bases outside the gene matches. Filled out from reference TRBV19 and TRBJ1-5, the complete variable domain reads DGGITQSPKYLFRKEGQNVTLSCEQNLNHDAMYWYRQDPGQGLRLIYYSQIVNDFQKGDIAEGYSVSREKKESFPLTVTSAQKNPTAFYLCASSPTTGGADCGQPQHFGDGTRLSIL.

The chain couples TRBV5-1 to TRBJ1-2; weak D call: TRBD1 (6 bases). V lost 2 bases and J 7 bases, leaving 9 bases between the germline ends. The CDR3 sequence is 12 residues long. Germline values: CDR1 SGHRS, CDR2 YFSETQ. CDR3 nucleotides: TGCGCCAGCAGCTTACAGGGCCCTGGCTACACCTTC. Translated, it gives CASSLQGPGYTF.

This chain joins TRBV5-5 and TRBJ2-5; TRBD2 matches 13 bases. Germline lookup yields CDR1 SGHKS and CDR2 YYEKEE (reference sequence). The CDR3 has 18 amino acids. The ends lost 3 bases at V and 5 bases at J; junction bases unmatched: 13. CDR3 loop: CASSWGLAGSRVRETQYF. The CDR3 DNA is TGTGCCAGCAGCTGGGGACTAGCGGGGAGTAGGGTTCGGGAGACCCAGTACTTC. Filled out from reference TRBV5-5 and TRBJ2-5, the complete variable domain reads DAGVTQSPTHLIKTRGQQVTLRCSPISGHKSVSWYQQVLGQGPQFIFQYYEKEERGRGNFPDRFSARQFPNYSSELNVNALLLGDSALYLCASSWGLAGSRVRETQYFGPGTRLLVL.

V and J are TRBV5-8 and TRBJ2-4; D is possibly TRBD2 (7 bases). The CDR3 totals 16 residues. The germline V gene has CDR1 SGHTS and CDR2 YDEGEE. V was pared by 0 bases and J by 4 bases, with 14 bases between. The CDR3: CASSLEQGGGKNIQYF. CDR3 nucleotides: TGTGCCAGCAGCTTGGAACAGGGAGGGGGTAAAAACATTCAGTACTTC.